The T cell receptor beta chain described here comes from a study of CD8+ T cells in alopecia areata. Overall study results and limits: Tofacitinib yielded significantly lower scalp clonality and fewer expanded CD8+ clones among the top 100. While tofacitinib was given, many expanded lesional clones persisted in scalp and blood.

This sample's treatment: oral pan-JAK inhibitor, 5-10 mg twice daily. Isolated RNA was reverse transcribed into cDNA used as the sequencing template. TCRdb's copy holds only in-frame clones and misses some; the assay was immunoSEQ multiplex PCR. The table includes about 190,000 clones, around 60% detected once. This CDR3 comprises 18 residues. Germline CDR1 is SEHNR and CDR2 is FQNEAQ (reference sequence). As concerns this clone: The target antigen is unknown. One end of the junction does not line up with germline, which may come from a read error.

This chain uses TRBV7-9 with TRBJ2-1; 7 bases map to TRBD2. This sequence originates from a human donor with alopecia areata. Source: CD4+ T cells sorted from blood, taken at week 4, from a patient treated with tofacitinib. CDR3 sequence: CASSLGKSGVRSSNEQFF. CDR3 DNA: TGTGCCAGCAGCTTGGGAAAGAGCGGGGTGCGATCCTCCAATGAGCAGTTCTTC.